These T cell receptor beta chains were read from a single sample in a study of cytomegalovirus exposure and HLA in healthy donors. The method was immunoSEQ multiplex PCR; TCRdb's version includes in-frame clones alone and lacks a portion of them. Altogether fewer than 250,000 clones are present, over 75% being singletons, with the ten largest covering more than 1.5%. The sequenced sample was PBMCs. All receptors come from a woman aged 18-35 years in good health and CMV-seropositive. Both conserved end residues are part of each CDR3. D genes are given only for firm matches. Clone size, where shown, is once, few, many, or a class for clones that have expanded.

TRBJ1-4,TRBV29-1,NA,NA,TGCAGCGTTTATGTTAATGAAAAACTGTTTTTT,CSVYVNEKLFF
TRBJ1-2,TRBV30,NA,NA,TGTGCCTGGACGCATGGGAGGGGGTATGGCTACACCTTC,CAWTHGRGYGYTF
TRBJ2-3,TRBV29-1,TRBD1,NA,TGCAGCGTTGAGCGAGGGGGCAATACGCAGTATTTT,CSVERGGNTQYF
TRBJ1-2,TRBV9,TRBD1,NA,TGTGCCAGCAGCGTAGGAGAGGGGGCTGGCTACACCTTC,CASSVGEGAGYTF
TRBJ2-3,TRBV28,TRBD1,NA,TGTGCCAGCAGTCCTTGGGACAGAAGCACAGATACGCAGTATTTT,CASSPWDRSTDTQYF
TRBJ2-2,TRBV6-5,TRBD2,NA,TGTGCCAGCAGCCTCGGGACTACGAACACCGGGGAGCTGTTTTTT,CASSLGTTNTGELFF
TRBJ1-2,TRBV9,TRBD1,NA,TGTGCCAGCAGCGTAGCCAGGGGGACTAGTGGCTACACCTTC,CASSVARGTSGYTF
TRBJ2-3,TRBV4-1,NA,NA,TGCGCCAGCAGCCAAGTTGAAGGGGGCACAGATACGCAGTATTTT,CASSQVEGGTDTQYF
TRBJ1-1,TRBV20-1,NA,NA,TGCAGTGCCAGACAGGAAAAAGCTTTCTTT,CSARQEKAFF
TRBJ2-1,TRBV28,NA,NA,TGTGCCAGCAGGCCTCCCAGGGCCAACAATGAGCAGTTCTTC,CASRPPRANNEQFF
TRBJ1-2,TRBV6-6,TRBD1,NA,TGTGCCAGCAGTTACACACAACAGGGGGCTGACTATGGCTACACCTTC,CASSYTQQGADYGYTF
TRBJ1-2,TRBV12-5,NA,NA,TGTGCTAGGTTCGCAGGGAAGGGAGGGGCTGGCTACACCTTC,CARFAGKGGAGYTF
TRBJ1-4,TRBV4-1,NA,NA,TGCGCCAGCAGCCAACCAACCGCGGCTAATGAAAAACTGTTTTTT,CASSQPTAANEKLFF
TRBJ1-5,TRBV7-9,TRBD1,NA,TGTGCCAGCAGCTTAGGTTGGGACAGGGCTCAGCCCCAGCATTTT,CASSLGWDRAQPQHF
TRBJ2-2,TRBV7-9,TRBD2,NA,TGTGCCAGCAGCTTAGGGGCTAGCGGGACCCTCACCGGGGAGCTGTTTTTT,CASSLGASGTLTGELFF
TRBJ2-3,TRBV30,NA,NA,TGTGCCTGGAGTGTCTCCAGGGTCACAGATACGCAGTATTTT,CAWSVSRVTDTQYF
TRBJ2-7,TRBV29-1,NA,NA,TGCAGCGTTGTGCTCACGGGGGTAGGGATGGAGCAGTACTTC,CSVVLTGVGMEQYF
TRBJ2-7,TRBV5-1,TRBD2,NA,TGCGCCAGCAGATGGGCTAGCGGGTTACCTAGCTACGAGCAGTACTTC,CASRWASGLPSYEQYF
TRBJ2-1,TRBV15,TRBD2,NA,TGTGCCACCAGCAGACCCGGACTAGCGGGAGGATACTCCTACAATGAGCAGTTCTTC,CATSRPGLAGGYSYNEQFF
TRBJ2-6,TRBV11-2,NA,NA,TGTGCCAGCAGCTTAACCCTTCAGGTCCTGACTTTC,CASSLTLQVLTF
TRBJ1-5,TRBV4-1,NA,once,TGCGCCAGCAGCCACCGCCCGGGGCAGCCCCAGCATTTT,CASSHRPGQPQHF
TRBJ2-5,TRBV18,TRBD1,NA,TGTGCCAGCTCACCAGGGACAGGGAGGTCGCAAGAGACCCAGTACTTC,CASSPGTGRSQETQYF
TRBJ1-1,TRBV4-1,NA,once,TGCGCCAGCAGCCAGCGGGAGGCGACTGAAGCTTTCTTT,CASSQREATEAFF
TRBJ2-3,TRBV9,NA,NA,TGTGCCAGCAGCGTAGTTTCCTGGGCAGGGCGAGATACGCAGTATTTT,CASSVVSWAGRDTQYF
TRBJ2-1,TRBV5-1,TRBD1,NA,TGCGCCAGCAGGGACCCCCGGGACAGCGTTACGGGCTCCTACAATGAGCAGTTCTTC,CASRDPRDSVTGSYNEQFF
TRBJ2-2,TRBV19,TRBD2,NA,TGTGCCAGTAGCCTCCAGGGAGGGGCCGGGGAGCTGTTTTTT,CASSLQGGAGELFF
TRBJ2-3,TRBV18,TRBD2,NA,TGTGCCAGCTCACCCGTCGGGGGGGGCGGCACAGATACGCAGTATTTT,CASSPVGGGGTDTQYF
TRBJ1-2,TRBV28,NA,NA,TGTGCCAGCAGTTCACCCGACAAAGCTGTCTATGGCTACACCTTC,CASSSPDKAVYGYTF
TRBJ1-3,TRBV9,TRBD1,NA,TGTGCCAGCAGCGCCCGGGACAGATTCACCTCTGGAAACACCATATATTTT,CASSARDRFTSGNTIYF
TRBJ1-1,TRBV4-1,TRBD1,NA,TGCGCCAGCAGCCAAGAAGCCTCCCAGGACAGGGTCAACACTGAAGCTTTCTTT,CASSQEASQDRVNTEAFF
TRBJ2-7,TRBV4-1,TRBD1,NA,TGCGCCAGCAGCTCCCGACAGGGCTACGAGCAGTACTTC,CASSSRQGYEQYF
TRBJ2-7,TRBV2,TRBD2,NA,TGTGCCAGCAGTGAACGCCTAGCGGGTAGAGGCGAGCAGTACTTC,CASSERLAGRGEQYF
TRBJ2-2,TRBV4-1,TRBD2,NA,TGCGCCAGCAGCCACCCCCCTGGGACTAGCGGGAGGACGGAGCTGTTTTTT,CASSHPPGTSGRTELFF
TRBJ2-1,TRBV6-1,NA,NA,TGTGCCAGCAGTGAATTCTTTTCCCCTTACAATGAGCAGTTCTTC,CASSEFFSPYNEQFF
TRBJ1-2,TRBV5-1,NA,few,TGCGCCAGCAGCTTTCAACAGGGCGGCGGCTATGGCTACACCTTC,CASSFQQGGGYGYTF
TRBJ2-7,TRBV4-1,NA,NA,TGCGCCAGCAGCCAACGGGAGACAAGTTCCTACGAGCAGTACTTC,CASSQRETSSYEQYF
TRBJ1-1,TRBV30,NA,NA,TGTGCCTGGGGTGACGGGCAGGGTGGTACAATGAACACTGAAGCTTTCTTT,CAWGDGQGGTMNTEAFF
TRBJ2-1,TRBV2,TRBD2,once,TGTGCCAGCAAGGGGCCTAGCGGGAGGGCCAAAGTGGACAATGAGCAGTTCTTC,CASKGPSGRAKVDNEQFF
TRBJ1-4,TRBV28,NA,once,TGTGCCAGCAGTTTAAAACAGGGTGGGGCCACATATGAAAAACTGTTTTTT,CASSLKQGGATYEKLFF
TRBJ1-4,TRBV7-8,NA,once,TGTGCCAGCAGCTTAGTAGGCAGGCTCAATGAAAAACTGTTTTTT,CASSLVGRLNEKLFF
TRBJ2-3,TRBV2,TRBD2,NA,TGTGCCAGCGGGGGGGGACTAGCGGGTACAGATACGCAGTATTTT,CASGGGLAGTDTQYF
TRBJ2-4,TRBV2,NA,once,TGTGCCAGCGGTTCGGACAGAAACATTCAGTACTTC,CASGSDRNIQYF
TRBJ2-5,TRBV9,NA,NA,TGTGCCAGCAGCGCCTCTCTAGTAGAAGAGACCCAGTACTTC,CASSASLVEETQYF
TRBJ2-5,TRBV2,TRBD2,NA,TGTGCCAGCAGACCCGGACTAGCGGGTGGGACCCAGTACTTC,CASRPGLAGGTQYF
TRBJ2-7,TRBV11-2,NA,few,TGTGCCAGCAGCTTAGACACAGACGAGCAGTACTTC,CASSLDTDEQYF
TRBJ2-7,TRBV9,TRBD2,NA,TGTGCCAGCAGCCCCCAAGTAGCGGGAGACGAGCAGTACTTC,CASSPQVAGDEQYF
TRBJ1-3,TRBV29-1,NA,NA,TGCAGCGTTGATTTATCCGGGACTGGAAACACCATATATTTT,CSVDLSGTGNTIYF
TRBJ2-5,TRBV6-6,TRBD2,NA,TGTGCCAGCGGTAGCGGGACGGGCCAAGAGACCCAGTACTTC,CASGSGTGQETQYF
TRBJ2-1,TRBV21-1,NA,NA,TGTGCCAGCAGCAAAGCGGGAGGGCCCTACAATGAGCAGTTCTTC,CASSKAGGPYNEQFF
TRBJ2-7,TRBV6-5,TRBD2,NA,TGTGCCAGCAGCAGACCGGGACTAGCGAGCTACGAGCAGTACTTC,CASSRPGLASYEQYF
TRBJ1-2,TRBV27,TRBD1,NA,TGTGCCAGCACGGGGACAGGGGGTAACTATGGCTACACCTTC,CASTGTGGNYGYTF
TRBJ1-2,TRBV7-3,TRBD1,NA,TGTGCCAGCAGCTCTCTCCGGGACAGGGGACCCGACGGCTACACCTTC,CASSSLRDRGPDGYTF
TRBJ1-1,TRBV14,TRBD1,NA,TGTGCCAGCAGCCGGGGACAGGGGTTAACTGAAGCTTTCTTT,CASSRGQGLTEAFF